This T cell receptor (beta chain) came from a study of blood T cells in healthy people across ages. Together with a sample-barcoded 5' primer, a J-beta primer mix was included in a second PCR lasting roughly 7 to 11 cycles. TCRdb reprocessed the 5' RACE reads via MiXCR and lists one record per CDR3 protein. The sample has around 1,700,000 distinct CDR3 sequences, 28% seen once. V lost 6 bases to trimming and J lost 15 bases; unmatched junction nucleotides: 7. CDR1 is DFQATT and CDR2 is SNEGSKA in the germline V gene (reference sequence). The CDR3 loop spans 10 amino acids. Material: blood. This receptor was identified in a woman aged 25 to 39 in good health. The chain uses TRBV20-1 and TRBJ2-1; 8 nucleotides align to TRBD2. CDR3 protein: CSAQREGTFF. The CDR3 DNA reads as TGCAGTGCGCAACGGGAGGGGACGTTCTTC.